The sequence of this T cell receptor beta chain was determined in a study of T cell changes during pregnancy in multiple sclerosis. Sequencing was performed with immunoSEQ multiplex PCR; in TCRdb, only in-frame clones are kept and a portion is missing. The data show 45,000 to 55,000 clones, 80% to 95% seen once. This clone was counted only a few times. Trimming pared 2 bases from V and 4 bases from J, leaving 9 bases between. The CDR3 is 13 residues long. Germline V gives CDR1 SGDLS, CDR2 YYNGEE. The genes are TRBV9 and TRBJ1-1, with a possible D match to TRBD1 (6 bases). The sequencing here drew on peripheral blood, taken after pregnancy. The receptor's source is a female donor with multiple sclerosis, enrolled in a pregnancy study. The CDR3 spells CASSVTGSTEAFF. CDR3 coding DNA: TGTGCCAGCAGCGTTACAGGGAGCACTGAAGCTTTCTTT.